This entry concerns a single T cell receptor beta chain. The record originates from a study of cytomegalovirus exposure and HLA in healthy donors. Participants comprised healthy donors of bone marrow. Amplification used 60 Vbeta primers and 13 Jbeta primers. Libraries were prepared by immunoSEQ multiplex PCR; TCRdb keeps only in-frame clonotypes and omits some of them. The sample lists 140,000 to 150,000 clones; over 75% were seen once. Germline-derived CDR1 and CDR2 are SEHNR and FQNEAQ (reference sequence). J was trimmed by 4 bases and V by 2 bases; bases with no gene match: 11. This CDR3 region has 16 residues.

The chain uses TRBV7-9 and TRBJ2-7, with 7 nucleotides matching TRBD2. Sequenced material: PBMCs. The sequence was obtained from a woman between 40 and 55 years old in good health and CMV-seronegative. Here the CDR3 reads CASSLPGGPGGYEQYF. The DNA of the CDR3 is TGTGCCAGCAGCTTACCGGGGGGTCCAGGCGGTTACGAGCAGTACTTC.